The source of this T cell receptor beta chain is a study of OX40 agonist ivuxolimab in advanced cancers. Study conclusions and caveats: Among the least clonally expanded were partial responders at 0.1-3.0 mg/kg.

About this clone itself: Its antigen is unknown.

Libraries were prepared by immunoSEQ multiplex PCR; TCRdb keeps only in-frame clonotypes and omits some of them. The data hold 45,000 to 60,000 clones, with approximately 87% observed a single time. Germline CDR1 is SGDLS and CDR2 is YYNGEE. The CDR3 runs to 14 residues. J was trimmed by 7 bases and V by 2 bases; bases with no gene match: 5. The material sequenced was CD4+ or CD8+ T cells sorted from blood, taken in a trial of the OX40 agonist ivuxolimab. The V gene is TRBV9, the J gene TRBJ1-2; 10 bases are shared with TRBD1. This sequence originates from an adult with an advanced solid tumor such as melanoma, head and neck, liver or kidney cancer. Here the CDR3 reads CASSVGQGGVGYTF. DNA for the CDR3: TGTGCCAGCAGCGTCGGACAGGGGGGAGTTGGCTACACCTTC.